The 24 T cell receptor beta chains in this list originate from one sample, sequenced in a study of stem cell transplantation in POMP-related autoinflammatory disease. Only in-frame clones appear in the TCRdb table, and some are missing; sequencing was by immunoSEQ multiplex PCR. The sample has under 9,500 clones; 80% to 90% are singletons. The input for sequencing was CD8+ T cells from PBMCs, taken after stem cell transplantation. The receptor source for this set is a human patient with POMP-related autoinflammation and immune dysregulation (PRAID). Some T cells may be provided by the graft donor.

The chain is built from TRBV27 and TRBJ2-7, with 9 positions matching TRBD2. This CDR3 has 14 amino acids. Unmatched junction bases numbered 6, after V lost 7 bases and J lost 2 bases. CDR1 is MNHEY, CDR2 SMNVEV, per germline (reference sequence). The CDR3 is CASIGLAKPYEQYF. The CDR3 nucleotides read TGTGCCAGCATCGGACTAGCGAAACCCTACGAGCAGTACTTC.

The J gene is TRBJ2-2, the V gene TRBV28; no definite D call. Germline V gene lookup returns CDR1 MDHEN and CDR2 SYDVKM. The CDR3 has 13 residues. V was shortened by 2 bases and J by 14 bases, with 15 bases between the two germline ends. The CDR3 coding sequence is TGTGCCAGCAGTTTAACAGCCCCCGATAGCCTGTTTTTT. Translation: CASSLTAPDSLFF.

This clone was picked up one time. The chain has TRBV7-9 and TRBJ2-7, with D maybe TRBD2 (5 bases). CDR1 is SEHNR and CDR2 is FQNEAQ in the germline V gene (reference sequence). The V gene lost 5 bases and the J gene lost 3 bases, with 20 bases spanning the gap. There are 16 residues in the CDR3. The CDR3 sequence is CASSQPLGLEFYEQYF. DNA of the CDR3: TGTGCCAGCAGCCAGCCTCTAGGACTCGAGTTCTACGAGCAGTACTTC.

The chain uses TRBV5-1 and TRBJ1-2; 9 nucleotides match TRBD1. CDR3 size: 15 residues. J was trimmed by 6 bases and V by 2 bases; bases with no gene match: 8. Looked up from germline, CDR1 is SGHRS and CDR2 is YFSETQ. Here the CDR3 DNA reads TGCGCCAGCAGCTTCTCCGGGACAGGGAGGAATGGCTACACCTTC. Its protein product is CASSFSGTGRNGYTF.

The chain uses TRBV15 and TRBJ1-6; maybe TRBD1 (6 bases). CDR1 is LNHNV and CDR2 is YYDKDF in the germline V gene (reference sequence). CDR3 length: 16 amino acids. V lost 0 bases, J lost 9 bases, and 15 bases lay in between. CDR3 region: CATSRDWALGGSPLHF. The DNA for the CDR3 is TGTGCCACCAGCAGAGACTGGGCCCTAGGGGGTTCACCCCTCCACTTT.

This chain links TRBV6-5 with TRBJ2-7; TRBD2 aligns across 8 bases. V lost 0 bases to trimming and J lost 0 bases; unmatched junction nucleotides: 4. Germline CDR1 is MNHEY and CDR2 is SVGAGI. The CDR3 extends over 16 amino acids. CDR3 loop: CASSYSSSGYSYEQYF. The CDR3, as DNA: TGTGCCAGCAGTTACTCGTCTAGCGGGTACTCCTACGAGCAGTACTTC.

V and J are TRBV5-1 and TRBJ1-5; 7 bases map to TRBD1. Germline CDR1 and CDR2: SGHRS and YFSETQ. The CDR3 is 15 amino acids. J was trimmed by 5 bases and V by 5 bases; bases with no gene match: 10. CDR3 in amino acids: CASSHDRVRDQPQHF. CDR3 nucleotides: TGCGCCAGCAGTCACGACAGGGTGAGGGATCAGCCCCAGCATTTT.

With regard to this clone: At one end, the junction sequence differs from germline, possibly due to a read error. This chain joins TRBV12-3 or TRBV12-4 and TRBJ2-1; D possibly corresponds to TRBD1 (6 bases). There are 11 residues in the CDR3. The CDR3 reads CASSFRDTTVF. DNA of the CDR3: TGTGCCAGCAGTTTCCGGGACACCACGGTCTTC.

The V gene is TRBV10-3, the J gene TRBJ1-2; 11 nucleotides match TRBD1. The CDR3 has 15 residues. V shed 11 bases, J shed 2 bases, and the junction held 10 bases outside the gene matches. CDR1 is ENHRY and CDR2 is SYGVKD in the germline V gene. CDR3 bases: TGTGCCTTACTCCGGGACAGGGGGACCAACTATGGCTACACCTTC. Amino acid sequence: CALLRDRGTNYGYTF.

The V gene is TRBV2, the J gene TRBJ1-6, with no clear D. CDR3 length: 16 residues. Between the trimmed V and J ends, which lost 1 base and 3 bases, there was a span of 10 bases. Germline V gives CDR1 SNHLY, CDR2 FYNNEI. The CDR3 protein is CASSEGLANYNSPLHF. The CDR3 DNA reads TGTGCCAGCAGTGAAGGTTTGGCAAACTATAATTCACCCCTCCACTTT.

By sample fraction, this clone is medium-sized (0.01 to 0.1%). This sequence joins TRBV7-9 and TRBJ2-6; D unclear. From germline, CDR1 is SEHNR and CDR2 FQNEAQ (reference sequence). CDR3 length: 15 amino acids. Trimming took 1 base from V and 4 from J, leaving 8 bases between them. The CDR3 is CASSLGTGGANVLTF. CDR3 in DNA: TGTGCCAGCAGCTTAGGTACCGGAGGGGCCAACGTCCTGACTTTC.

CDR3 residues: CASSKISAQGFTEAFF. Here the CDR3 DNA reads TGTGCCAGCAGCAAAATAAGCGCCCAGGGATTCACTGAAGCTTTCTTT. This chain uses TRBV21-1 with TRBJ1-1; TRBD1, as called in the table, went unchecked against the DNA. TRBV21-1 is shown as a pseudogene. The CDR3 sequence is 16 residues long.

The J gene is TRBJ1-1, the V gene TRBV28; possible D gene TRBD1, 6 bases. Germline V CDR1 and CDR2: MDHEN, SYDVKM. The CDR3 is 16 residues long. The germline V and J ends were trimmed by 6 bases and 0 bases, with 17 bases remaining between them. CDR3 in DNA: TGTGCCAGCAGGGTCACCGGACAGATCATGAACACTGAAGCTTTCTTT. As protein: CASRVTGQIMNTEAFF.

The chain links TRBV15 to TRBJ2-7; 7 bases fit TRBD1. Germline assignment: CDR1 LNHNV and CDR2 YYDKDF (reference sequence). V shed 6 bases, J shed 4 bases, and the junction held 9 bases outside the gene matches. This CDR3 has 14 amino acids. The CDR3 sequence: CATSQGQLSYEQYF. CDR3 DNA sequence: TGTGCCACCAGTCAGGGACAGCTTTCTTACGAGCAGTACTTC.

This chain connects TRBV6-4 to TRBJ1-1; no clear D gene. CDR1 and CDR2 (germline): MRHNA, SNTAGT. V gave up 0 bases and J gave up 6 bases, with 14 bases separating them. The CDR3 has 15 residues. The DNA of the CDR3 is TGTGCCAGCAGTGACTCAGGAAGGGTAGGTTCTGAAGCTTTCTTT. Translated: CASSDSGRVGSEAFF.

V is TRBV2 and J is TRBJ2-7; no reliable D call. The germline V gene encodes CDR1 SNHLY and CDR2 FYNNEI. The CDR3 is made up of 14 amino acids. The V gene lost 8 bases and the J gene lost 2 bases, with 16 bases spanning the gap. The CDR3 region has the DNA TGTGCCAGCGGTTCGCTCTGGGTGACCTACGAGCAGTACGTC. Translating gives CASGSLWVTYEQYV.

This chain links TRBV7-9 with TRBJ2-1; no definite D call. CDR3 size: 12 residues. Deletions cut 3 bases from V and 6 bases from J, with 6 bases between. Germline CDR1 is SEHNR and CDR2 is FQNEAQ (reference sequence). The CDR3 loop is CASSLVGNEQFF. CDR3 DNA sequence: TGTGCCAGCAGCTTGGTTGGCAATGAGCAGTTCTTC.

The table lists this clone with a count of one. This sequence joins TRBV25-1 and TRBJ1-4, with D perhaps matching TRBD1 (6 bases). The CDR3 totals 12 residues. Germline assignment: CDR1 MGHDK and CDR2 SYGVNS. Trimming took 8 bases from V and 13 from J, leaving 17 bases between them. The CDR3 sequence: CASHGGPDGLFF. The CDR3 nucleotides are TGTGCCAGCCACGGGGGGCCGGACGGACTGTTTTTT.

The chain uses TRBV6-7 and TRBJ2-3; D gene uncertain. TRBV6-7 is flagged as an ORF with uncertain function. Trimming took 4 bases from V and 2 from J, leaving 16 bases between them. The CDR3 loop spans 16 amino acids. The CDR3 DNA is TGTGCCAGCAGTTTGGGAAGAGTTCCTTACACAGATACGCAGTATTTT. Translated, it gives CASSLGRVPYTDTQYF.

This clone was observed a single time. This sequence joins TRBV28 and TRBJ2-7; 7 bases are shared with TRBD1. The CDR3 runs 16 residues. The V gene end was trimmed by 2 bases and the J gene end by 0 bases; junction bases not matched to a gene: 7. Germline CDR1 MDHEN, CDR2 SYDVKM. The CDR3 DNA reads as TGTGCCAGCAGTTTACGGTGGGGACAGAGCTCCTACGAGCAGTACTTC. Protein sequence: CASSLRWGQSSYEQYF.

There are a few counts of this clone. The chain uses TRBV5-6 and TRBJ2-7, with TRBD1 matching over 8 bases. Trimming removed 3 bases from V and 9 bases from J; junction bases left unmatched: 8. In germline, CDR1 is SGHDT, CDR2 YYEEEE. The CDR3 has 13 amino acids. The chain's CDR3 is CASSWTGNNVQYF. DNA for the CDR3: TGTGCCAGCAGCTGGACAGGGAACAATGTGCAGTACTTC.

V and J are TRBV9 and TRBJ2-2; TRBD2 aligns across 9 bases. This CDR3 has 17 residues. J was trimmed by 0 bases and V by 0 bases; bases with no gene match: 3. Germline values: CDR1 SGDLS, CDR2 YYNGEE. The CDR3 is CASSVEASGANTGELFF. DNA for the CDR3: TGTGCCAGCAGCGTAGAGGCTAGCGGGGCGAACACCGGGGAGCTGTTTTTT.

The rearrangement uses TRBV28 and TRBJ1-5; the D is unclear. The CDR3 consists of 15 residues. V was cut by 0 bases and J by 1 base, with 7 bases left in between. The germline CDR1 and CDR2 sequences are MDHEN and SYDVKM. The CDR3 sequence: CASSLWALSNQPQHF. CDR3 sequence (DNA): TGTGCCAGCAGTTTATGGGCGTTAAGCAATCAGCCCCAGCATTTT.

The V call is TRBV12-3 or TRBV12-4, the J call TRBJ2-3; D is ambiguous. Trimming stripped 3 bases from V and 2 bases from J, with 6 bases between. The CDR3 loop spans 13 amino acids. The CDR3 reads CASSFDNTDTQYF. The CDR3 DNA reads as TGTGCCAGCAGTTTCGACAACACAGATACGCAGTATTTT.